This passage covers 31 T cell receptor beta chains from one sample sequenced in a study of cytotoxic CD8 clonotypes in ibrutinib-treated CLL. Using immunoSEQ multiplex PCR, the repertoire was profiled, and TCRdb retains in-frame clones only, with some absent. Of some 6,300 clones listed, 60% to 80% are singletons. This specimen was PBMCs, taken before ibrutinib treatment. These receptor sequences come from a human donor with chronic lymphocytic leukemia.

The rearrangement links TRBV7-3 to TRBJ2-3; the D is unclear. CDR3 size: 15 residues. CDR1 SGHTA and CDR2 FQGTGA come from the germline V gene. V was trimmed by 5 bases and J by 2 bases, leaving 14 bases between them. The CDR3 loop reads CASSTLGLDTDTQYF. CDR3 bases: TGTGCCAGCAGCACCCTAGGGTTGGACACAGATACGCAGTATTTT.

The chain joins TRBV4-2 to TRBJ2-1; D remains ambiguous. This CDR3 comprises 14 residues. CDR1 is LGHNA, CDR2 YNFKEQ, per germline. The V end was cut by 1 base, the J end by 7 bases, with 11 bases between. The CDR3 DNA reads TGTGCCAGCAGCCAAGGGTACGGTCGGAATGAGCAGTTCTTC. Encoded protein: CASSQGYGRNEQFF.

This sequence joins TRBV5-6 and TRBJ1-6; no clear D. V lost 4 bases, J lost 0 bases, and 14 bases lay in between. Germline lookup yields CDR1 SGHDT and CDR2 YYEEEE. This CDR3 spans 17 amino acids. The CDR3 sequence: CASSTGNIGSYNSPLHF. CDR3 nucleotides: TGTGCCAGCAGCACCGGGAATATTGGCTCCTATAATTCACCCCTCCACTTT. Combining the CDR3 with reference TRBV5-6 and TRBJ1-6 gives the whole variable domain DAGVTQSPTHLIKTRGQQVTLRCSPKSGHDTVSWYQQALGQGPQFIFQYYEEEERQRGNFPDRFSGHQFPNYSSELNVNALLLGDSALYLCASSTGNIGSYNSPLHFGNGTRLTVT.

The CDR3 protein is CASSLVPPGNEQFF. CDR3 DNA sequence: TGCGCCAGCAGCTTGGTGCCCCCGGGGAATGAGCAGTTCTTC. The J gene is TRBJ2-1, the V gene TRBV5-1; the D gene is possibly TRBD2 (5 bases). From germline, CDR1 is SGHRS and CDR2 YFSETQ. V dropped 0 bases and J dropped 7 bases, with 11 bases sitting between them. There are 14 residues in the CDR3.

The chain joins TRBV2 to TRBJ2-5, with a tentative D call TRBD2 (5 bases). CDR1 is SNHLY, CDR2 FYNNEI, per germline. This CDR3 region has 13 residues. V was clipped by 10 bases and J by 0 bases, with 12 bases between them. The CDR3 reads CATSAGHQETQYF. The CDR3 nucleotides are TGTGCCACCTCGGCGGGTCACCAAGAGACCCAGTACTTC.

The J gene is TRBJ1-5, the V gene TRBV19; D is ambiguous. This CDR3 has 15 amino acids. Trimming removed 6 bases from V and 0 bases from J, with 12 bases in between. Germline V gene data show CDR1 as LNHDA and CDR2 as SQIVND (reference sequence). CDR3 nucleotides: TGTGCCAGTAGGGACCGACGGAATAGCAATCAGCCCCAGCATTTT. Its translation is CASRDRRNSNQPQHF.

This clone was detected a few times. The chain combines TRBV4-2 with TRBJ2-7; the D call may be TRBD1 or TRBD2 (6 bases each). Trimming removed 3 bases at V and 2 bases at J, with 14 bases between. Germline V gene sequence: CDR1 LGHNA, CDR2 YNFKEQ. This CDR3 has 15 amino acids. The CDR3: CASSHSGDFAYEQYF. The CDR3 region has the DNA TGTGCCAGCAGCCACTCAGGGGACTTTGCCTACGAGCAGTACTTC.

This chain links TRBV9 with TRBJ2-1, with D unresolved. The germline CDR1 and CDR2 sequences are SGDLS and YYNGEE. The V gene lost 0 bases and the J gene lost 5 bases, with 9 bases spanning the gap. This CDR3 region has 14 residues. The CDR3 here is CASSVEGHNNEQFF. The CDR3 coding sequence is TGTGCCAGCAGCGTAGAAGGCCACAACAATGAGCAGTTCTTC.

This clone occurred a few times. The chain recombines TRBV7-3 with TRBJ2-2, with TRBD2 matching over 7 bases. Looked up from germline, CDR1 is SGHTA and CDR2 is FQGTGA. The CDR3 covers 15 residues. With V trimmed by 5 bases and J by 4 bases, 7 bases remained unmatched. CDR3 DNA: TGTGCCAGCAGCCCGGGGGGTTCGGCCACCGGGGAGCTGTTTTTT. It codes for CASSPGGSATGELFF. The full variable domain, rest sourced from reference TRBV7-3 and TRBJ2-2, is GAGVSQTPSNKVTEKGKYVELRCDPISGHTALYWYRQSLGQGPEFLIYFQGTGAADDSGLPNDRFFAVRPEGSVSTLKIQRTERGDSAVYLCASSPGGSATGELFFGEGSRLTVL.

The chain couples TRBV5-1 to TRBJ1-2; D call uncertain. This CDR3 contains 13 residues. V was trimmed by 5 bases and J by 0 bases, leaving 8 bases between them. Germline V lookup: CDR1 SGHRS, CDR2 YFSETQ. CDR3 coding DNA: TGCGCCAGCAGGGCAGGAGCTAACTATGGCTACACCTTC. Protein sequence: CASRAGANYGYTF.

This clone showed up just a few times. The chain carries TRBV6-4 and TRBJ1-6; D is ambiguous. The CDR3 contains 15 residues. Germline values: CDR1 MRHNA, CDR2 SNTAGT. Between the trimmed V and J ends, which lost 6 bases and 5 bases, there was a span of 14 bases. CDR3 sequence (DNA): TGTGCCAGCAGGGGTCGGGCGGCCGATAATTCACCCCTCCACTTT. Translation: CASRGRAADNSPLHF.

The sample holds a few counts of this clone. Sequence at one end of the junction differs from germline and may be a read error. The chain recombines TRBV10-2 with TRBJ1-5; weak D call: TRBD1 (6 bases). CDR1 WSHSY and CDR2 SAAADI come from the germline V gene. The CDR3 is made up of 15 amino acids. The CDR3, as DNA: TGCGCCAGCGGTGATAACAGGGCACTCAATCAGCCCCAGCATTTT. This translates into CASGDNRALNQPQHF.

The chain employs TRBV6-5 and TRBJ2-6, with 7 nucleotides matching TRBD1. CDR3 length: 16 residues. V was clipped by 4 bases and J by 1 base; unmatched bases: 4. Germline V gene data show CDR1 as MNHEY and CDR2 as SVGAGI. The DNA for the CDR3 is TGTGCCAGCAGTTCCTTGACAGGGTCTGGGGCCAACGTCCTGACTTTC. Translated, it gives CASSSLTGSGANVLTF.

This chain links TRBV7-8 with TRBJ2-7, with D tentatively TRBD1 or TRBD2 (6 bases each). The V end lost 9 bases, the J end lost 0 bases, and 15 bases lay between the germline ends. The CDR3 length is 14 residues. Germline assignment: CDR1 SGHVS and CDR2 FQNEAQ. The CDR3 coding sequence is TGTGCCAGTAAGGGGGGTCAAAGCTCCTACGAGCAGTACTTC. This gives the protein CASKGGQSSYEQYF.

The chain uses TRBV27 and TRBJ2-5; possibly TRBD1 or TRBD2 for D (5 bases each). Per the germline V gene, CDR1 is MNHEY and CDR2 is SMNVEV (reference sequence). Deletions cut 6 bases from V and 3 bases from J, with 11 bases between. The CDR3 runs to 13 residues. The CDR3 region is CASSRGFEETQYF. The DNA for the CDR3 is TGTGCCAGCAGCCGGGGCTTCGAAGAGACCCAGTACTTC.

The V and J genes are TRBV4-1 and TRBJ2-7, with a tentative D call TRBD1 (5 bases). This CDR3 has 14 amino acids. Trimming removed 4 bases at V and 2 bases at J, with 12 bases between. Looked up from germline, CDR1 is MGHRA and CDR2 is YSYEKL. The CDR3 bases are TGCGCCAGCAGCCGGCCAGGACAAACCTACGAGCAGTACTTC. Translation: CASSRPGQTYEQYF.

V gene TRBV2 combines with J gene TRBJ1-2; possibly TRBD1 for D (5 bases). The CDR3 is 14 amino acids. CDR1 SNHLY and CDR2 FYNNEI come from the germline V gene. V lost 5 bases, J lost 1 base, and 11 bases lay in between. The CDR3 loop is CASSTGSLNYGYTF. CDR3 nucleotide sequence: TGTGCCAGCAGTACAGGTTCTCTTAACTATGGCTACACCTTC.

In its sample, this clone was seen a few times. The V and J genes are TRBV7-9 and TRBJ1-1; no clear D. Germline values: CDR1 SEHNR, CDR2 FQNEAQ (reference sequence). The ends were cut back, 5 bases at V and 1 base at J, with 8 bases in the middle. This CDR3 has 13 residues. The CDR3 loop is CASSPPENTEAFF. CDR3 nucleotide sequence: TGTGCCAGCAGCCCTCCTGAGAACACTGAAGCTTTCTTT.

This clone was observed a handful of times. The chain recombines TRBV21-1 with TRBJ2-7; the table calls TRBD2, which could not be checked here. TRBV21-1 represents a pseudogene. CDR3 length: 14 residues. The CDR3 DNA reads as TGTGCCAGCAGCACGAGGGACTCATATGGTGAGCAGTACTTC. It is translated as CASSTRDSYGEQYF.

In its sample, this clone ranks as medium-sized. The chain employs TRBV2 and TRBJ1-2; a possible D gene is TRBD1 (6 bases). The CDR3 is 14 amino acids. Per germline, CDR1 SNHLY and CDR2 FYNNEI. With 2 bases removed from V and 4 bases from J, the gap between germline ends came to 11 bases. This chain's CDR3 is CASSETDRSYGYTF. The CDR3 nucleotides read TGTGCCAGCAGTGAAACTGACAGGTCCTATGGCTACACCTTC.

This clone appeared a single time. The chain joins TRBV4-1 to TRBJ2-1; TRBD2 agrees at 11 bases. This CDR3 contains 16 residues. J was trimmed by 4 bases and V by 5 bases; bases with no gene match: 7. In germline, CDR1 is MGHRA, CDR2 YSYEKL. The CDR3 DNA reads as TGCGCCAGCAGCGCACCCGGGACTAGCGGTTACAATGAGCAGTTCTTC. Its translation: CASSAPGTSGYNEQFF.

The V call is TRBV5-1, the J call TRBJ1-2; D ambiguous. From germline, CDR1 is SGHRS and CDR2 YFSETQ. The CDR3 extends over 11 amino acids. Between the trimmed V and J ends, which lost 0 bases and 5 bases, there was a span of 2 bases. CDR3 amino acids: CASSLGYGYTF. In DNA, the CDR3 is TGCGCCAGCAGCTTGGGTTATGGCTACACCTTC.

The chain combines TRBV5-1 with TRBJ2-3, with D uncertain. V lost 3 bases and J lost 5, with 10 bases in between. The germline V gene has CDR1 SGHRS and CDR2 YFSETQ. This CDR3 spans 13 amino acids. CDR3 protein: CASSWASLDTQYF. CDR3 DNA: TGCGCCAGCAGCTGGGCGAGTTTAGATACGCAGTATTTT.

V gene TRBV7-2 combines with J gene TRBJ2-3, with 9 bases aligning to TRBD2. With 3 bases clipped from V and 4 bases from J, the junction kept 5 bases outside the gene matches. This CDR3 has 15 residues. The germline V gene encodes CDR1 SGHTA and CDR2 FQGNSA. CDR3 sequence: CASSFLAGFSDTQYF. For the CDR3, the DNA is TGTGCCAGCAGCTTTCTAGCGGGGTTTTCAGATACGCAGTATTTT. The full variable domain, its missing parts supplied by reference TRBV7-2 and TRBJ2-3, is GAGVSQSPSNKVTEKGKDVELRCDPISGHTALYWYRQSLGQGLEFLIYFQGNSAPDKSGLPSDRFSAERTGGSVSTLTIQRTQQEDSAVYLCASSFLAGFSDTQYFGPGTRLTVL.

A single count supports this clone. The genes are TRBV19 and TRBJ1-5; D uncertain. Deletions cut 9 bases from V and 7 bases from J, with 13 bases between. The length of the CDR3 is 12 residues. The germline V gene has CDR1 LNHDA and CDR2 SQIVND (reference sequence). The CDR3 protein is CASSQHGQPQHF. The CDR3 DNA reads as TGTGCCAGCTCCCAGCACGGGCAGCCCCAGCATTTT. Using reference TRBV19 and TRBJ1-5 for the parts outside the CDR3, the full variable domain is DGGITQSPKYLFRKEGQNVTLSCEQNLNHDAMYWYRQDPGQGLRLIYYSQIVNDFQKGDIAEGYSVSREKKESFPLTVTSAQKNPTAFYLCASSQHGQPQHFGDGTRLSIL.

This clone has just one count. The J gene is TRBJ1-4, the V gene TRBV4-1; D is possibly TRBD1 (5 bases). V was clipped by 0 bases and J by 3 bases, with 8 bases between them. Germline V gene data show CDR1 as MGHRA and CDR2 as YSYEKL. The CDR3 sequence is 15 residues long. CDR3 loop: CASSQEARANEKLFF. The CDR3 DNA sequence: TGCGCCAGCAGCCAAGAGGCCAGGGCTAATGAAAAACTGTTTTTT.

The chain couples TRBV28 to TRBJ1-1, with D unclear. In germline, CDR1 is MDHEN, CDR2 SYDVKM. V was trimmed by 3 bases and J by 3 bases, leaving 17 bases between them. This CDR3 is built from 16 residues. The CDR3 protein is CASSFRRASSHTEAFF. For the CDR3, the DNA is TGTGCCAGCAGTTTCCGTCGGGCCAGTTCACACACTGAAGCTTTCTTT.

V usage is TRBV5-4 and J usage is TRBJ2-5; tentatively, D is TRBD2 (7 bases). Trimming took 0 bases from V and 1 from J, leaving 10 bases between them. Germline V gene lookup returns CDR1 SGHNT and CDR2 YYREEE (reference sequence). This CDR3 region has 15 residues. CDR3 nucleotides: TGTGCCAGCAGCTTGGTGAGGGGGGGCCAAGAGACCCAGTACTTC. This encodes CASSLVRGGQETQYF.

V and J are TRBV30 and TRBJ1-2; 11 positions match TRBD1. Unmatched junction bases numbered 5, after V lost 2 bases and J lost 3 bases. Germline V gives CDR1 GTSNPN, CDR2 SVGIG (reference sequence). CDR3 length: 15 residues. CDR3: CAWSRTGGEYYGYTF. Written as DNA, the CDR3 is TGTGCCTGGAGTAGGACAGGGGGCGAGTACTATGGCTACACCTTC.

The chain joins TRBV28 to TRBJ1-1; 10 positions agree with TRBD1. The trim removed 2 bases at V and 10 bases at J, leaving 13 bases unmatched. CDR3 length: 16 residues. Germline V gene sequence: CDR1 MDHEN, CDR2 SYDVKM. CDR3 sequence: CASSLIGVGTGVGAFF. In nucleotides, the CDR3 is TGTGCCAGCAGTTTAATTGGTGTGGGGACAGGGGTTGGAGCTTTCTTT.

This rearrangement joins TRBV2 to TRBJ2-5; D possibly uses TRBD1 or TRBD2 (5 bases each). CDR3 length: 16 amino acids. CDR1 is SNHLY and CDR2 is FYNNEI in the germline V gene. Trimming stripped 0 bases from V and 4 bases from J, with 15 bases between. Here the CDR3 reads CASSEAKGVRGETQYF. DNA of the CDR3: TGTGCCAGCAGTGAAGCGAAGGGTGTGAGGGGAGAGACCCAGTACTTC.